The clone carrying this TCR beta chain was found a few times. Time point described: patch test 3, about 24 weeks after DPC sensitization. Indicated treatment: therapeutic diphenylcyclopropenone sensitization with weekly scalp DPC. The sample belongs to a study of human T cells and chemical hapten exposure. This CDR3 has 14 amino acids. Germline CDR1 and CDR2: DFQATT and SNEGSKA (reference sequence). V lost 6 bases to trimming and J lost 1 base, with 14 bases between them. TCRdb reprocessed the RACE reads via MiXCR and lists one record per CDR3 protein. This sample has about 97,000 distinct CDR3 sequences; 27% occur once, and the top ten carry approximately 10%.

The chain is built from TRBV20-1 and TRBJ2-3; tentative D call: TRBD1 (5 bases). The origin of this receptor is a middle-aged man with alopecia areata. Some clones in this sample may be carry-over from other donors' samples. The sequenced sample was whole blood, obtained in connection with sensitization to the hapten diphenylcyclopropenone (DPC). The CDR3: CSANQGRGTDTQYF. CDR3 DNA sequence: TGCAGTGCCAACCAGGGTAGGGGCACAGATACGCAGTATTTT.